Listed below are T cell receptor beta chains from one sample, sequenced in a study of shared clonotypes between healthy human individuals. Generated by immunoSEQ multiplex PCR, the TCRdb table keeps only in-frame clones and is missing some. The data contain about 1.1 million clones, around 77% of them singletons. Sequenced input: memory CD4+ T cells from PBMCs. The receptors originated from a man in his late teens or twenties in good health. Some clones in this sample may be carry-over from other donors' samples. Both conserved end residues are part of each CDR3. D genes are given only for firm matches. The size of a clone is reported for some rows only, either as once, few or many, or as a class for expanded clones.

J	D	size	V	CDR3	DNA
TRBJ1-5	.	.	TRBV18	CASSPSSVTQGNQPQHF	TGTGCCAGCTCACCAAGTTCAGTGACGCAAGGCAATCAGCCCCAGCATTTT
TRBJ2-7	.	.	TRBV29-1	CSVDEQPGTSEQYF	TGCAGCGTTGACGAACAACCCGGGACATCTGAGCAGTACTTC
TRBJ2-1	TRBD2	.	TRBV5-1	CASSLEAGAYNEQFF	TGCGCCAGCAGCTTGGAAGCGGGAGCCTACAATGAGCAGTTCTTC
TRBJ1-2	.	.	TRBV20-1	CSATVNYGYTF	TGCAGTGCTACGGTGAACTATGGCTACACCTTC
TRBJ2-1	.	.	TRBV7-2	CASSFLASYNEQFF	TGTGCCAGCAGCTTCCTAGCGAGTTACAATGAGCAGTTCTTC
TRBJ2-3	.	.	TRBV6-5	CASSYHLPTDTQYF	TGTGCCAGCAGTTATCACCTTCCCACAGATACGCAGTATTTT
TRBJ2-7	.	.	TRBV29-1	CSVEGDQSSGQYF	TGCAGCGTTGAAGGGGACCAAAGTAGCGGGCAGTACTTC
TRBJ2-7	.	.	TRBV11-2	CASSKSSEQYF	TGTGCCAGCAGCAAGTCCTCCGAGCAGTACTTC
TRBJ1-5	.	.	TRBV15	CATSRPGQPQHF	TGTGCCACCAGCCGCCCCGGGCAGCCCCAGCATTTT
TRBJ1-2	.	.	TRBV20-1	CSVLRGEYTF	TGCAGTGTTCTAAGGGGCGAATACACCTTC
TRBJ2-3	.	.	TRBV7-2	CASSLTPSTDTQYF	TGTGCCAGCAGCTTAACCCCATCGACAGATACGCAGTATTTT
TRBJ2-7	.	few	TRBV2	CSGSRTYEQYF	TGTTCAGGAAGCCGGACCTACGAGCAGTACTTC
TRBJ1-2	.	.	TRBV9	CASSVGGSRYYGYTF	TGTGCCAGCAGCGTAGGGGGCAGCCGCTACTATGGCTACACCTTC
TRBJ2-5	.	.	TRBV14	CASSQVGEQETQYF	TGTGCCAGCAGCCAAGTTGGGGAACAAGAGACCCAGTACTTC
TRBJ2-7	.	once	TRBV11-2	CASSSGGEQYF	TGTGCCAGCAGCTCTGGAGGAGAGCAGTACTTC
TRBJ2-5	.	.	TRBV29-1	CSGKEAQETQYF	TGCAGCGGGAAAGAAGCTCAAGAGACCCAGTACTTC
TRBJ2-1	TRBD2	.	TRBV7-3	CASSSGLAPYNEQFF	TGTGCCAGCAGCTCGGGACTAGCGCCTTACAATGAGCAGTTCTTC
TRBJ2-1	.	.	TRBV7-3	CASSLAGMTYNEQFF	TGTGCCAGCAGCTTAGCGGGCATGACCTACAATGAGCAGTTCTTC
TRBJ1-1	.	once	TRBV11-2	CASSLGQTGSTEAFF	TGTGCCAGCAGCTTAGGCCAGACCGGGAGCACTGAAGCTTTCTTT
TRBJ1-2	.	few	TRBV28	CASSLNGYGYTF	TGTGCCAGCAGTCTCAATGGCTATGGCTACACCTTC
TRBJ2-5	.	.	TRBV7-2	CASSSVRGIRETQYF	TGTGCCAGCAGCTCCGTTAGGGGTATCCGAGAGACCCAGTACTTC
TRBJ1-2	TRBD1	few	TRBV2	CASSDMDRDYGYTF	TGTGCCAGCAGTGATATGGACAGGGACTATGGCTACACCTTC
TRBJ1-5	TRBD1	once	TRBV5-6	CASSLLLGTDNQPQHF	TGTGCCAGCAGCTTGCTTTTAGGGACAGATAATCAGCCCCAGCATTTT
TRBJ1-1	TRBD1	.	TRBV25-1	CASSGQGENTEAFF	TGTGCCAGCAGTGGGCAGGGGGAGAACACTGAAGCTTTCTTT
TRBJ2-2	.	once	TRBV7-2	CASSVRVPSTTGELFF	TGTGCCAGCAGCGTTCGAGTTCCTAGTACCACCGGGGAGCTGTTTTTT
TRBJ1-2	.	.	TRBV4-1	CASSQHPGTTTANYGYTF	TGCGCCAGCAGCCAACACCCCGGGACGACTACAGCTAACTATGGCTACACCTTC
TRBJ2-3	TRBD1	.	TRBV2	CASVLTGGRSTDTQYF	TGTGCCAGTGTCTTGACAGGGGGTCGTAGCACAGATACGCAGTATTTT
TRBJ1-4	TRBD1	.	TRBV6-1	CASSELRGRGPGNEKLFF	TGTGCCAGCAGTGAATTGAGGGGCAGGGGGCCCGGTAATGAAAAACTGTTTTTT
TRBJ1-1	TRBD1	.	TRBV19	CASSGWRTGDEAFF	TGTGCCAGTAGCGGGTGGAGGACAGGGGATGAAGCTTTCTTT
TRBJ2-2	TRBD1	.	TRBV19	CASRGGRANTGELFF	TGTGCCAGTAGAGGGGGCAGGGCGAACACCGGGGAGCTGTTTTTT
TRBJ1-2	.	.	TRBV6-6	CASISTEIHGYTF	TGTGCCAGCATCTCGACGGAGATTCATGGCTACACCTTC
TRBJ2-3	TRBD2	.	TRBV5-4	CATQPAGGLGPDTQYF	TGTGCCACCCAGCCAGCGGGGGGTCTAGGCCCGGATACGCAGTATTTT
TRBJ1-5	.	.	TRBV19	CASSLLQGEQPQHF	TGTGCCAGTAGTCTCTTACAGGGTGAGCAGCCCCAGCATTTT
TRBJ1-1	TRBD1	.	TRBV18	CASSPTGGRNTEAFF	TGTGCCAGCTCACCTACAGGGGGACGGAACACTGAAGCTTTCTTT
TRBJ2-5	.	few	TRBV14	CASSQVTGETQYF	TGTGCCAGCAGCCAAGTGACGGGGGAGACCCAGTACTTC
TRBJ2-7	.	.	TRBV19	CASSEPNSPLGQYF	TGTGCCAGTAGCGAGCCGAACTCCCCTTTGGGGCAGTACTTC
TRBJ2-1	TRBD2	.	TRBV7-9	CASSPHLKGLGRFNEQFF	TGTGCCAGCAGCCCCCATTTAAAGGGACTAGGGAGGTTCAATGAGCAGTTCTTC
TRBJ2-1	TRBD2	.	TRBV7-2	CASSLAFQRERRNEQFF	TGTGCCAGCAGCTTAGCCTTTCAGCGGGAAAGGCGCAATGAGCAGTTCTTC
TRBJ1-2	TRBD1	.	TRBV4-3	CASSRGTGDFYGYTF	TGCGCCAGCAGCCGGGGGACAGGGGACTTCTATGGCTACACCTTC
TRBJ1-6	.	.	TRBV10-2	CASSEWGVLANSPLHF	TGCGCCAGCAGTGAGTGGGGGGTACTGGCCAATTCACCCCTCCACTTT
TRBJ1-1	.	many	TRBV9	CASSVVDQTNTEAFF	TGTGCCAGCAGCGTAGTTGACCAAACGAACACTGAAGCTTTCTTT
TRBJ1-5	.	.	TRBV7-2	CASSLEQGRQPQHF	TGTGCCAGCAGCTTAGAACAGGGCAGACAGCCCCAGCATTTT
TRBJ2-3	.	.	TRBV15	CATSRVYRDTQYF	TGTGCCACCAGCAGAGTTTATCGAGATACGCAGTATTTT
TRBJ2-7	TRBD1	.	TRBV4-2	CASSQGGQGHEQYF	TGTGCCAGCAGCCAAGGGGGACAGGGTCACGAGCAGTACTTC
TRBJ2-7	TRBD1	few	TRBV6-5	CATQSTGAIYEQYF	TGTGCCACCCAAAGCACAGGGGCCATCTACGAGCAGTACTTC
TRBJ2-4	.	.	TRBV4-1	CASSQDRVRGDIQYF	TGCGCCAGCAGCCAAGATCGGGTCAGGGGGGACATTCAGTACTTC
TRBJ2-7	.	.	TRBV18	CASSPQGYYEQYF	TGTGCCAGCTCACCACAGGGTTACTACGAGCAGTACTTC